The entry that follows covers one T cell receptor beta chain sequence. The authors made TCR beta cDNA from 400 to 550 ng total RNA with a constant-region primer. Generation of the TCR beta libraries relied on three nested multiplex PCR rounds using slightly modified ARM-PCR. Primers for the first two PCR rounds were TRBV1-TRBV30 forward primers and a C-beta reverse primer (roughly 10 cycles per round). TCRdb re-derived calls from the multiplex PCR reads in MiXCR, one entry per CDR3 protein. This sample has about 74,000 distinct CDR3 sequences, with about 70% found just once. The data were obtained in a study of tumor-infiltrating lymphocytes in primary liver carcinoma. Taking about 17-32 mg of unsorted bulk tissue, the authors co-extracted RNA and DNA. Resecting the tumor surgically was how the patients' primary liver carcinoma was treated. Germline values: CDR1 SGHAT, CDR2 FQDESV (reference sequence). This CDR3 has 14 residues. Trimming cost V 4 bases and J 1 base; bases outside gene matches: 0.

The TCR sequence derives from a man aged 35-49 years with primary liver carcinoma and hepatitis B virus infection. The specimen sequenced was liver tumor tissue from sampling region 4. Subset here: tumor region T4, right-lateral pole. The chain combines TRBV11-1 with TRBJ2-2; 7 nucleotides agree with TRBD1. CDR3 loop: CASSSGGNTGELFF. For the CDR3, the DNA is TGTGCCAGCAGCTCAGGGGGGAACACCGGGGAGCTGTTTTTT.